The 19 T cell receptor beta chains in this list originate from one sample, sequenced in a study of CD8 T cells in Susac syndrome. cDNA came from around 0.5 to 1 ug RNA primed by random hexamers. MiXCR, run by TCRdb on the immunoSEQ multiplex PCR reads, gives a single entry per CDR3 protein. The sample lists more than 150,000 distinct CDR3 sequences, around 95% occurring once. Sequencing input: CD4+ T cells from PBMCs. Receptors originate from a human donor with Susac syndrome.

The gene calls are TRBV30 and TRBJ2-6; TRBD1 aligns across 7 bases. Looked up from germline, CDR1 is GTSNPN and CDR2 is SVGIG (reference sequence). The CDR3 is 16 amino acids. V gave up 5 bases and J gave up 2 bases; unmatched junction bases: 9. CDR3 nucleotide sequence: TGTGCCTGGGCCAAGGGACAGCCAGCTGGGGCCAACGTCCTGACTTTC. Its protein product is CAWAKGQPAGANVLTF. Variable domain in full (rest from reference TRBV30 and TRBJ2-6): SQTIHQWPATLVQPVGSPLSLECTVEGTSNPNLYWYRQAAGRGLQLLFYSVGIGQISSEVPQNLSASRPQDRQFILSSKKLLLSDSGFYLCAWAKGQPAGANVLTFGAGSRLTVL.

The chain joins TRBV4-3 to TRBJ2-7; D ambiguous. Germline lookup yields CDR1 LGHNA and CDR2 YSLEER. The CDR3 consists of 15 residues. V lost 4 bases to trimming and J lost 3 bases, with 16 bases between them. The CDR3 DNA reads as TGCGCCAGCAGCCCAGCTGTGACGGCTCTCTACGAGCAGTACTTC. Amino acids: CASSPAVTALYEQYF.

The CDR3 DNA is TGTGCCAGTATGGAGACAGGGGGCGCTCCCTACGAGCAGTACTTC. Amino acids: CASMETGGAPYEQYF. J is TRBJ2-7 and V is TRBV19; 10 bases fit TRBD1. The germline CDR1 and CDR2 sequences are LNHDA and SQIVND (reference sequence). The CDR3 has 15 residues. Unmatched junction bases numbered 8, after V lost 7 bases and J lost 2 bases.

The chain joins TRBV27 to TRBJ1-5; TRBD1 might be the D (5 bases). Germline V gene lookup returns CDR1 MNHEY and CDR2 SMNVEV (reference sequence). The ends were cut back, 5 bases at V and 9 bases at J, with 17 bases in the middle. The CDR3 is 14 residues long. CDR3 region: CASSVTALTRPQHF. DNA of the CDR3: TGTGCCAGCAGTGTGACAGCCCTTACAAGGCCCCAGCATTTT.

The rearrangement uses TRBV4-2 and TRBJ1-1, with a tentative D call TRBD1 (6 bases). The germline V gene encodes CDR1 LGHNA and CDR2 YNFKEQ. V lost 4 bases, J lost 10 bases, and 22 bases lay in between. The CDR3 is 15 amino acids. The CDR3 loop is CASSLSGTTNVVAFF. The CDR3 DNA reads TGTGCCAGCAGCCTCTCCGGGACAACGAATGTCGTAGCTTTCTTT.

A word on this clonotype: This likely comes from a read error, as the CDR3 has no conserved phenylalanine or tryptophan at its end. This rearrangement joins TRBV5-1 to TRBJ1-2; unclear D gene. Germline V gives CDR1 SGHRS, CDR2 YFSETQ. Trimming cost V 2 bases and J 3 bases, with 11 bases left between them. This CDR3 contains 14 residues. CDR3 sequence (DNA): TGCGCCAGCAGCTTAGAGGGTCACGACTATGGCTACACCCTC. This gives the protein CASSLEGHDYGYTL.

This clonotype has just one count. The chain carries TRBV4-1 and TRBJ1-1; no definite D call. Per germline, CDR1 MGHRA and CDR2 YSYEKL. V lost 0 bases and J 5 bases, leaving 10 bases between the germline ends. There are 14 residues in the CDR3. The CDR3 loop reads CASSQDVGRTEAFF. The CDR3 DNA reads TGCGCCAGCAGCCAAGATGTGGGGAGAACTGAAGCTTTCTTT.

This chain joins TRBV10-3 and TRBJ2-6; the D is unclear. Germline CDR1 is ENHRY and CDR2 is SYGVKD. The CDR3 contains 15 residues. Trimming shortened V by 2 bases and J by 3 bases, and 8 bases separated the two germline ends. The DNA of the CDR3 is TGTGCCATCAGTGAGGGGGATCTTGGGGCCAACGTCCTGACTTTC. This encodes CAISEGDLGANVLTF.

This clonotype has only one observation. The J gene is TRBJ2-5, the V gene TRBV2; perhaps D is TRBD1 or TRBD2 (6 bases each). Germline V gene data show CDR1 as SNHLY and CDR2 as FYNNEI. V was cut by 7 bases and J by 5 bases, with 20 bases left in between. CDR3 length: 15 residues. Written as DNA, the CDR3 is TGTGCCAGCACCCCCAGGGGCGGGGTCAGCGAGACCCAGTACTTC. Its protein product is CASTPRGGVSETQYF. Together with reference TRBV2 and TRBJ2-5, the CDR3 gives the full variable domain: EPEVTQTPSHQVTQMGQEVILRCVPISNHLYFYWYRQILGQKVEFLVSFYNNEISEKSEIFDDQFSVERPDGSNFTLKIRSTKLEDSAMYFCASTPRGGVSETQYFGPGTRLLVL.

The chain combines TRBV7-2 with TRBJ2-7; 7 bases agree with TRBD1. The germline V gene has CDR1 SGHTA and CDR2 FQGNSA. CDR3 size: 15 residues. V dropped 2 bases and J dropped 3; count of bases not matched to a gene: 7. CDR3: CASSLTGDSIYEQYF. The CDR3 DNA follows: TGTGCCAGCAGCTTAACCGGGGACAGTATCTACGAGCAGTACTTC.

The V call is TRBV19, the J call TRBJ2-1; 7 nucleotides align to TRBD2. The ends lost 5 bases at V and 3 bases at J; junction bases unmatched: 7. Germline CDR1 is LNHDA and CDR2 is SQIVND (reference sequence). This CDR3 region has 15 residues. The CDR3 DNA reads as TGTGCCAGTAGTCTGGGGGGAGGGTTCTACAATGAGCAGTTCTTC. Translation gives CASSLGGGFYNEQFF.

J is TRBJ2-1 and V is TRBV25-1; TRBD1 matches at 9 bases. V lost 2 bases to trimming and J lost 5 bases; unmatched junction nucleotides: 4. The CDR3 totals 15 residues. From germline, CDR1 is MGHDK and CDR2 SYGVNS. DNA of the CDR3: TGTGCCAGCAGTGAAAGGACAGGGGTAGACAATGAGCAGTTCTTC. The encoded protein is CASSERTGVDNEQFF.

The chain combines TRBV28 with TRBJ2-1; TRBD1 or TRBD2 may be the D gene (5 bases each). Between the trimmed V and J ends, which lost 4 bases and 3 bases, there was a span of 10 bases. The CDR3 has 14 residues. Germline V gene lookup returns CDR1 MDHEN and CDR2 SYDVKM. The CDR3 loop is CASSSVGDYNEQFF. The CDR3 coding sequence is TGTGCCAGCAGTTCCGTGGGGGACTACAATGAGCAGTTCTTC.

This clonotype has only one observation. The chain links TRBV20-1 to TRBJ1-6; TRBD1 might be the D (5 bases). Trimming left V 1 base short and J 10 bases short, with 14 bases between. Germline V gene sequence: CDR1 DFQATT, CDR2 SNEGSKA (reference sequence). CDR3 length: 14 residues. The CDR3 DNA follows: TGCAGTGCTAGAGGAGGGACTAAGGGGTCACCCCTCCACTTT. This sequence encodes CSARGGTKGSPLHF.

The V and J genes are TRBV4-1 and TRBJ2-3; TRBD2 might be the D (5 bases). The ends were cut back, 4 bases at V and 0 bases at J, with 17 bases in the middle. This CDR3 is built from 17 residues. CDR1 MGHRA and CDR2 YSYEKL come from the germline V gene. This chain's CDR3 is CASSLGLTRTSTDTQYF. The CDR3 DNA sequence: TGCGCCAGCAGCCTAGGACTCACGCGAACTAGCACAGATACGCAGTATTTT.

The J gene is TRBJ2-7, the V gene TRBV5-4; D unresolved. The V gene lost 3 bases and the J gene lost 1 base, with 5 bases spanning the gap. This CDR3 is built from 12 residues. The germline gives CDR1 SGHNT, CDR2 YYREEE (reference sequence). The CDR3 DNA reads as TGTGCCAGCAGCTCGGATTCCTACGAGCAGTACTTC. Translated, it gives CASSSDSYEQYF.

The V and J genes are TRBV7-8 and TRBJ1-1, with 7 bases matching TRBD1. Trimming cost V 5 bases and J 4 bases; bases outside gene matches: 4. The CDR3 runs 13 residues. Germline V CDR1 and CDR2: SGHVS, FQNEAQ. CDR3 sequence reads: CASSLRQGTEAFF. The CDR3 coding sequence is TGTGCCAGCAGCCTCCGACAGGGCACTGAAGCTTTCTTT. Together with reference TRBV7-8 and TRBJ1-1, the CDR3 gives the full variable domain: GAGVSQSPRYKVAKRGQDVALRCDPISGHVSLFWYQQALGQGPEFLTYFQNEAQLDKSGLPSDRFFAERPEGSVSTLKIQRTQQEDSAVYLCASSLRQGTEAFFGQGTRLTVV.

The V call is TRBV2, the J call TRBJ1-4, with 9 bases aligning to TRBD1. Germline values: CDR1 SNHLY, CDR2 FYNNEI. This CDR3 has 15 residues. The V segment lost 5 bases and the J segment 5 bases; nucleotides outside the gene matches: 6. CDR3 sequence: CASSIGQGRNEKLFF. The CDR3 DNA is TGTGCCAGCAGTATAGGACAGGGGAGAAATGAAAAACTGTTTTTT. The complete variable domain, with remaining parts taken from reference TRBV2 and TRBJ1-4, reads EPEVTQTPSHQVTQMGQEVILRCVPISNHLYFYWYRQILGQKVEFLVSFYNNEISEKSEIFDDQFSVERPDGSNFTLKIRSTKLEDSAMYFCASSIGQGRNEKLFFGSGTQLSVL.

J is TRBJ2-1 and V is TRBV5-1, with a weak D call TRBD2 (6 bases). CDR3 size: 13 residues. The germline V gene has CDR1 SGHRS and CDR2 YFSETQ. V lost 5 bases to trimming and J lost 6 bases, with 12 bases between them. The DNA for the CDR3 is TGCGCCAGCAGGGAGGGTTTTGGCAATGAGCAGTTCTTC. Translating it yields CASREGFGNEQFF.